These 29 T cell receptor beta chains were sequenced from one sample in a study of blood T cell repertoires in COVID-19 (dated by TCRdb to 2020 to 2022). The library was produced with the immunoSEQ multiplex PCR assay. Held by TCRdb, this immuneACCESS table contains in-frame sequences only and omits some clones. Under half of the omission traces to an unresolved V gene where checked; the cause of the rest is unknown. The sample table records hundreds of thousands of clones; around four fifths of these occur just once. The ten largest clonotypes hold more than 8% of the sample. The sequenced sample was peripheral blood. The receptors shown here come from a woman between 50 and 59 years old who had recovered from COVID-19.

The chain uses TRBV5-1 and TRBJ2-2, with D tentatively TRBD2 (6 bases). V was clipped by 0 bases and J by 3 bases, with 9 bases between them. The germline V gene encodes CDR1 SGHRS and CDR2 YFSETQ. The CDR3 length is 15 residues. Here the CDR3 DNA reads TGCGCCAGCAGCTTGGCTCCGGGAGACACCGGGGAGCTGTTTTTT. Its protein is CASSLAPGDTGELFF.

The V gene is TRBV28, the J gene TRBJ2-1, with D tentatively TRBD2 (5 bases). The CDR3 contains 15 residues. V dropped 5 bases and J dropped 3 bases, with 14 bases sitting between them. Germline V lookup: CDR1 MDHEN, CDR2 SYDVKM. CDR3 nucleotide sequence: TGTGCCAGCAGTCCTCCCCCGGGGTTCTACAATGAGCAGTTCTTC. It yields the protein CASSPPPGFYNEQFF.

The chain recombines TRBV29-1 with TRBJ2-5; the match to TRBD2 covers 8 bases. The ends lost 1 base at V and 7 bases at J; junction bases unmatched: 11. Looked up from germline, CDR1 is SQVTM and CDR2 is ANQGSEA. CDR3 length: 15 amino acids. CDR3 loop: CSVEGAGSGVGTQYF. CDR3 bases: TGCAGCGTTGAAGGGGCGGGTAGCGGGGTAGGGACCCAGTACTTC.

V is TRBV6-1 and J is TRBJ2-1; weak D call: TRBD1 (5 bases). V was trimmed by 0 bases and J by 6 bases, leaving 9 bases between them. The V gene's germline CDR1 is MNHNS and CDR2 SASEGT. The CDR3 covers 14 residues. The CDR3 here is CASSEASQGNEQFF. CDR3 DNA: TGTGCCAGCAGTGAAGCGAGTCAGGGCAATGAGCAGTTCTTC.

The chain links TRBV5-4 to TRBJ2-1; TRBD2 matches at 11 bases. Germline V lookup: CDR1 SGHNT, CDR2 YYREEE (reference sequence). This CDR3 comprises 16 residues. Trimming at V came to 2 bases and at J to 6 bases, leaving 7 bases not matched to a gene. In nucleotides, the CDR3 is TGTGCCAGCAGCTTCTGGACTAGCGGGTGGGGCAATGAGCAGTTCTTC. The encoded protein is CASSFWTSGWGNEQFF.

V is TRBV7-3 and J is TRBJ2-2; D is perhaps TRBD1 (5 bases). The V end lost 5 bases, the J end lost 3 bases, and 13 bases lay between the germline ends. The germline V gene encodes CDR1 SGHTA and CDR2 FQGTGA. The CDR3 has 15 residues. CDR3 region: CASSPRRADTGELFF. The CDR3 region has the DNA TGTGCCAGCAGCCCTCGCAGGGCTGACACCGGGGAGCTGTTTTTT.

The gene calls are TRBV3-1 (or the pseudogene TRBV3-2) and TRBJ2-5, with 10 bases that match TRBD2. CDR1 and CDR2 from the germline V gene are LGHDT and YNNKEL (reference sequence). Germline trimming cut 6 bases from V and 4 bases from J; bases unmatched to any gene: 17. The CDR3 is 18 amino acids. As DNA, the CDR3 is TGTGCCAGCAGTCCTTCAGCTGGACTAGCGGTGATTGGAGAGACCCAGTACTTC. Translating it yields CASSPSAGLAVIGETQYF.

This clone was observed once. V gene TRBV6-5 combines with J gene TRBJ2-3; D not certain. V lost 0 bases, J lost 6 bases, and 13 bases lay in between. CDR1 and CDR2 (germline): MNHEY, SVGAGI. The CDR3 has 15 amino acids. CDR3 bases: TGTGCCAGCAGTTACTCGACCGGAGTCTTGGATACGCAGTATTTT. Residues: CASSYSTGVLDTQYF.

This chain uses TRBV29-1 with TRBJ2-7, with TRBD1 matching 7 bases. Germline CDR1 and CDR2: SQVTM and ANQGSEA. The CDR3 covers 13 residues. Trimming removed 5 bases from V and 7 bases from J; junction bases left unmatched: 11. In DNA form, the CDR3 reads TGCAGCGTTACAGAGGGACAGCCCTGGGAGCAGTACTTC. This encodes CSVTEGQPWEQYF.

In DNA form, the CDR3 reads TGTGCCACCAGTGATCGAGGGGGCGCGAACACCGGGGAGCTGTTTTTT. Protein: CATSDRGGANTGELFF. V and J are TRBV24-1 and TRBJ2-2, with 7 bases fitting TRBD1. The CDR3 consists of 16 residues. Germline CDR1 and CDR2: KGHDR and SFDVKD. The junction had 3 bases not matched to a gene; V was cut back by 3 bases and J by 0 bases.

The chain is built from TRBV27 and TRBJ1-5, with a tentative D call TRBD1 (6 bases). The length of the CDR3 is 17 residues. The V gene lost 5 bases and the J gene lost 0 bases, with 17 bases spanning the gap. CDR1 is MNHEY and CDR2 is SMNVEV in the germline V gene (reference sequence). CDR3 DNA: TGTGCCAGCAGTCCCAGGGGAGGGGGTGTTAGCAATCAGCCCCAGCATTTT. It specifies CASSPRGGGVSNQPQHF.

The chain links TRBV21-1 to TRBJ1-2; the D call TRBD1 from the table was never checked on the DNA. TRBV21-1 is labeled a pseudogene. The CDR3 covers 14 residues. The CDR3 reads CASSTLDRANGYTF. Here the CDR3 DNA reads TGTGCCAGCAGCACTCTGGACAGGGCTAACGGCTACACCTTC.

The chain carries TRBV4-1 and TRBJ1-1; the match to TRBD1 covers 11 bases. The CDR3 has 16 amino acids. With 0 bases clipped from V and 4 bases from J, the junction kept 4 bases outside the gene matches. Germline CDR1 and CDR2: MGHRA and YSYEKL. The CDR3 sequence: CASSQEWTGGFTEAFF. The CDR3 nucleotides are TGCGCCAGCAGCCAAGAATGGACAGGGGGCTTCACTGAAGCTTTCTTT.

V gene TRBV19 combines with J gene TRBJ1-2, with 9 nucleotides matching TRBD1. Germline V gene data show CDR1 as LNHDA and CDR2 as SQIVND (reference sequence). The CDR3 is 14 amino acids. The J segment lost 7 bases and the V segment lost 6 bases, leaving 9 bases of the junction unmatched. CDR3 residues: CASRRQGDGFGYTF. The CDR3 nucleotides are TGTGCCAGTAGACGACAGGGGGACGGTTTTGGCTACACCTTC.

The chain is built from TRBV12-3 or TRBV12-4 and TRBJ2-5, with 8 positions matching TRBD2. V was clipped by 1 base and J by 7 bases; unmatched bases: 2. The CDR3 is 13 amino acids. The chain's CDR3 is CASSLGLAGTQYF. CDR3 sequence (DNA): TGTGCCAGCAGTTTAGGCCTAGCGGGGACCCAGTACTTC.

V and J are TRBV28 and TRBJ2-1; D is ambiguous. CDR3 length equals 14 residues. Germline CDR1 reads MDHEN; CDR2 reads SYDVKM. Trimming stripped 8 bases from V and 8 bases from J, with 19 bases between. CDR3 DNA: TGTGCCAGCTGTCCTACCTCACGCTCCGATGAGCAGTTCTTC. Translated: CASCPTSRSDEQFF.

This clone was seen at least ten times. V is TRBV7-9 and J is TRBJ2-7; 7 bases align to TRBD1. The germline V gene has CDR1 SEHNR and CDR2 FQNEAQ (reference sequence). V lost 4 bases to trimming and J lost 4 bases; unmatched junction nucleotides: 13. The CDR3 has 16 residues. CDR3 residues: CASSSTGTEERYEQYF. CDR3 DNA sequence: TGTGCCAGCAGCTCGACAGGGACGGAGGAGAGGTACGAGCAGTACTTC.

This chain joins TRBV5-1 and TRBJ2-7; 8 positions agree with TRBD1. Germline CDR1 SGHRS, CDR2 YFSETQ. V was clipped by 5 bases and J by 0 bases; unmatched bases: 4. CDR3 length: 14 residues. This chain's CDR3 is CASSRTGSSYEQYF. The CDR3 coding sequence is TGCGCCAGCAGTAGGACAGGGAGCTCCTACGAGCAGTACTTC. Drawing the rest from reference TRBV5-1 and TRBJ2-7, the complete variable domain is KAGVTQTPRYLIKTRGQQVTLSCSPISGHRSVSWYQQTPGQGLQFLFEYFSETQRNKGNFPGRFSGRQFSNSRSEMNVSTLELGDSALYLCASSRTGSSYEQYFGPGTRLTVT.

The chain is built from TRBV12-3 or TRBV12-4 and TRBJ2-7; D remains unclear. The CDR3 loop spans 12 amino acids. V was clipped by 3 bases and J by 7 bases, with 10 bases between them. The CDR3 bases are TGTGCCAGCAGTTTTCCACAGACAGAGCAGTACTTC. The encoded protein is CASSFPQTEQYF.

This rearrangement joins TRBV28 to TRBJ2-3, with D possibly TRBD1 on 6 matching bases. The V end lost 5 bases, the J end lost 5 bases, and 14 bases lay between the germline ends. Germline CDR1 and CDR2: MDHEN and SYDVKM. This CDR3 region has 14 residues. CDR3 loop: CASSPGTIIDTQYF. The CDR3, as DNA: TGTGCCAGCAGTCCCGGGACAATCATAGATACGCAGTATTTT.

This rearrangement joins TRBV4-3 to TRBJ2-7, with 7 bases identical to TRBD2. The CDR3 contains 16 residues. With 0 bases clipped from V and 6 bases from J, the junction kept 11 bases outside the gene matches. CDR1 is LGHNA, CDR2 YSLEER, per germline. CDR3 in amino acids: CASSQDRTATGGEQYF. CDR3 coding DNA: TGCGCCAGCAGCCAAGATAGGACGGCCACGGGGGGCGAGCAGTACTTC.

The V gene is TRBV10-2, the J gene TRBJ2-2; TRBD2 matches 10 bases. The V and J ends lost 3 bases and 4 bases, in that order; junction bases with no gene match: 5. This CDR3 has 16 amino acids. Germline V gene sequence: CDR1 WSHSY, CDR2 SAAADI. DNA for the CDR3: TGCGCCAGCAGTGACCTAGCGGGAGTAGCCACCGGGGAGCTGTTTTTT. It translates to CASSDLAGVATGELFF.

The chain uses TRBV19 and TRBJ2-1; 9 bases map to TRBD2. The CDR3 contains 15 residues. The J segment lost 4 bases and the V segment lost 7 bases, leaving 8 bases of the junction unmatched. The V gene's germline CDR1 is LNHDA and CDR2 SQIVND (reference sequence). CDR3 amino acids: CASNPSGRYYNEQFF. The DNA of the CDR3 is TGTGCCAGTAATCCCAGCGGGAGGTATTACAATGAGCAGTTCTTC.

The chain has TRBV28 and TRBJ1-2; D ambiguous. V was pared by 3 bases and J by 8 bases, with 13 bases between. Germline loops: CDR1 MDHEN, CDR2 SYDVKM. This CDR3 is 13 amino acids long. The CDR3 protein is CASSFPLPQGYTF. Written as DNA, the CDR3 is TGTGCCAGCAGTTTTCCACTACCTCAGGGCTACACCTTC.

In DNA form, the CDR3 reads TGTGCCAGCAGCTTAGACATAGGGGGTTACGAGCAGTACTTC. Translated: CASSLDIGGYEQYF. The chain joins TRBV7-2 to TRBJ2-7; D is perhaps TRBD1 (6 bases). Germline V CDR1 and CDR2: SGHTA, FQGNSA. CDR3 length: 14 residues. Trimming took 1 base from V and 4 from J, leaving 11 bases between them.

In this sample, this clone turned up once. The chain uses TRBV6-2 or TRBV6-3 and TRBJ2-5, with D possibly being TRBD1 (6 bases). CDR3 length: 15 amino acids. Trimming pared 6 bases from V and 3 bases from J, leaving 17 bases between. CDR1 is MNHEY, CDR2 SVGEGT, per germline. Here the CDR3 DNA reads TGTGCCAGCAGCACCCCCCGAGGGGGAAAAGAGACCCAGTACTTC. Its translation: CASSTPRGGKETQYF.

This clone was observed a few times. This sequence joins TRBV6-2 or TRBV6-3 and TRBJ2-7; 11 bases line up with TRBD2. Germline lookup yields CDR1 MNHEY and CDR2 SVGEGT. Losses at the gene ends were 5 bases for V and 4 bases for J; bases not matched to a gene: 7. This CDR3 has 15 residues. The CDR3 here is CASSRTSGQEYEQYF. The CDR3 DNA sequence: TGTGCCAGCAGTCGGACTAGCGGGCAAGAATACGAGCAGTACTTC.

This chain connects TRBV28 to TRBJ2-1; 7 bases align to TRBD2. V lost 5 bases and J lost 7; bases outside the gene matches: 5. The CDR3 is 13 amino acids. CDR1 is MDHEN and CDR2 is SYDVKM in the germline V gene. The CDR3 sequence: CASSLGGGNEQFF. The DNA for the CDR3 is TGTGCCAGCAGTCTGGGGGGGGGAAATGAGCAGTTCTTC. The full variable domain, with the rest looked up from reference TRBV28 and TRBJ2-1, is DVKVTQSSRYLVKRTGEKVFLECVQDMDHENMFWYRQDPGLGLRLIYFSYDVKMKEKGDIPEGYSVSREKKERFSLILESASTNQTSMYLCASSLGGGNEQFFGPGTRLTVL.

This chain uses TRBV27 with TRBJ1-1, with TRBD1 matching 9 bases. Germline V gene lookup returns CDR1 MNHEY and CDR2 SMNVEV (reference sequence). J lost 11 bases, V lost 8 bases, and 9 bases had no gene match. This CDR3 is built from 12 residues. CDR3 sequence: CASHANRGLAFF. The CDR3 nucleotides read TGTGCCAGCCACGCGAACAGGGGGCTCGCTTTCTTT.